What follows is one T cell receptor (beta chain) and its context. The entry originates in a study of blood T cell repertoires in COVID-19. On the study more broadly: Specimens from acute and convalescent COVID-19 originated in the United States, Italy and Spain.

Using immunoSEQ multiplex PCR, the repertoire was profiled, and TCRdb retains in-frame clones only, with some absent. The profile shows about 160,000 clones, about 85% of them singletons. CDR1 is SGHTA, CDR2 FQGTGA, per germline. This CDR3 is 14 amino acids long. Trimming removed 5 bases at V and 4 bases at J, with 14 bases between. This receptor was identified in a human donor with acute or convalescent COVID-19. The donor label of this sample is uncertain. The J gene is TRBJ1-2, the V gene TRBV7-3; TRBD1 is a possible D gene (5 bases). Material: peripheral blood. The CDR3 DNA reads as TGTGCCAGCAGCCCTGACCCCACAGGCTATGGCTACACCTTC. As protein: CASSPDPTGYGYTF.